This section outlines one TCR beta chain sequence together with its context. TCRdb independently ran MiXCR on the RACE reads; one entry per CDR3 protein. The sample consists of some 170,000 distinct CDR3 sequences, approximately 30% of them appearing once. These data are taken from a study of human T cells and chemical hapten exposure. Time point described: patch test 3, about 24 weeks after DPC sensitization. Indicated treatment: therapeutic diphenylcyclopropenone sensitization with weekly scalp DPC. V lost 6 bases and J 0 bases, leaving 12 bases between the germline ends. CDR1 is LGHNA and CDR2 is YNFKEQ in the germline V gene. The CDR3 is made up of 16 amino acids.

The receptor was isolated from a woman aged 18-29 years with alopecia areata. Some clones in this sample may be carry-over from other donors' samples. The starting material was whole blood, obtained in connection with sensitization to the hapten diphenylcyclopropenone (DPC). The chain employs TRBV4-2 and TRBJ1-6, with a possible D match to TRBD1 (6 bases). CDR3 sequence reads: CASRGDINSYNSPLHF. The DNA of the CDR3 is TGTGCCAGCAGAGGGGACATTAACTCCTATAATTCACCCCTCCACTTT.